These 21 T cell receptor beta chains originate from one sample sequenced in a study of T cell repertoires in cytomegalovirus infection. A single record per CDR3 protein comes from TCRdb applying MiXCR to the reads. The sample has hundreds of thousands of distinct CDR3 sequences, roughly 33% seen once. These receptors' antigens are unknown. This specimen was cultured PBMCs, taken from culture after CMV antigen stimulation. These receptors all come from a human donor in good health (CMV status not recorded). Some clones in this sample may be carry-over from other donors' samples.

V usage is TRBV7-9 and J usage is TRBJ2-3; the match to TRBD1 covers 10 bases. The CDR3 extends over 18 amino acids. Per germline, CDR1 SEHNR and CDR2 FQNEAQ (reference sequence). The V gene end was trimmed by 1 base and the J gene end by 2 bases; junction bases not matched to a gene: 9. The CDR3 spells CASSLGSGTGVLTDTQYF. CDR3 nucleotide sequence: TGTGCCAGCAGCTTAGGATCCGGGACAGGGGTCCTCACAGATACGCAGTATTTT.

The genes are TRBV7-6 and TRBJ1-2; TRBD1 might be the D (5 bases). With 1 base removed from V and 8 bases from J, the gap between germline ends came to 14 bases. The CDR3 contains 14 residues. Germline V gene lookup returns CDR1 SGHVS and CDR2 FNYEAQ. In DNA, the CDR3 is TGTGCCAGCAGCTTAGGGGACCCCGAAGACGGCTACACCTTC. Amino acid sequence: CASSLGDPEDGYTF.

This clonotype appeared a few times. The chain is built from TRBV20-1 and TRBJ2-3, with 8 bases lining up with TRBD2. The CDR3 is 14 amino acids. Germline CDR1 reads DFQATT; CDR2 reads SNEGSKA (reference sequence). V lost 0 bases to trimming and J lost 4 bases; unmatched junction nucleotides: 3. The CDR3 bases are TGCAGTGCTAGAGATCCGGGAGGGCCAGATACGCAGTATTTT. This gives the protein CSARDPGGPDTQYF.

This clonotype was detected only a few times. This chain connects TRBV6-5 to TRBJ1-4; D not resolved. V lost 4 bases and J 0 bases, leaving 6 bases between the germline ends. Germline V gene data show CDR1 as MNHEY and CDR2 as SVGAGI. This CDR3 contains 14 residues. Here the CDR3 reads CASSSVATNEKLFF. CDR3 nucleotide sequence: TGTGCCAGCAGTTCAGTTGCAACTAATGAAAAACTGTTTTTT.

For the CDR3, the DNA is TGTGCCAGCAGCCCCGGCGGTGGCCCAAACAATGAGCAGTTCTTC. Its protein is CASSPGGGPNNEQFF. V and J are TRBV7-9 and TRBJ2-1; D unclear. This CDR3 is built from 15 residues. V lost 5 bases and J 5 bases, leaving 16 bases between the germline ends. From germline, CDR1 is SEHNR and CDR2 FQNEAQ (reference sequence). Full variable domain (rest looked up from reference TRBV7-9 and TRBJ2-1): DTGVSQNPRHKITKRGQNVTFRCDPISEHNRLYWYRQTLGQGPEFLTYFQNEAQLEKSRLLSDRFSAERPKGSFSTLEIQRTEQGDSAMYLCASSPGGGPNNEQFFGPGTRLTVL.

The genes are TRBV27 and TRBJ2-7, with D unclear. Germline V gives CDR1 MNHEY, CDR2 SMNVEV (reference sequence). The V end was cut by 8 bases, the J end by 2 bases, with 13 bases between. This CDR3 has 13 amino acids. The CDR3 nucleotides are TGTGCCAGCCTCTGGCGATCCACCTACGAGCAGTACTTC. Its translation: CASLWRSTYEQYF.

This clonotype was observed a few times. The chain couples TRBV5-1 to TRBJ2-5; TRBD1 matches at 7 bases. Germline lookup yields CDR1 SGHRS and CDR2 YFSETQ. After removal of 3 bases from V and 2 bases from J, the junction contained 4 bases not matched to a gene. CDR3 size: 14 residues. The CDR3 DNA reads as TGCGCCAGCAGCTACGTGGACAGGCAAGAGACCCAGTACTTC. The encoded protein is CASSYVDRQETQYF.

The rearrangement links TRBV6-6 to TRBJ1-1, with D unresolved. The CDR3 covers 14 residues. Germline CDR1 and CDR2: MNHNY and SVGAGI (reference sequence). V dropped 0 bases and J dropped 1 base, with 6 bases sitting between them. The CDR3 here is CASSYSYGNTEAFF. The CDR3 nucleotides read TGTGCCAGCAGTTACTCGTACGGGAACACTGAAGCTTTCTTT.

This clonotype was recorded a few times. This sequence joins TRBV6-5 and TRBJ2-2; no firm D call. Trimming removed 0 bases from V and 7 bases from J, with 12 bases in between. Germline V gene lookup returns CDR1 MNHEY and CDR2 SVGAGI. This CDR3 is built from 15 residues. CDR3 sequence reads: CASSYSPGFDGELFF. In DNA form, the CDR3 reads TGTGCCAGCAGTTACTCGCCAGGTTTTGACGGGGAGCTGTTTTTT.

The rearrangement links TRBV12-3 or TRBV12-4 to TRBJ2-3; D unresolved. The CDR3 runs to 14 residues. Trimming took 5 bases from V and 1 from J, leaving 10 bases between them. The CDR3 DNA follows: TGTGCCAGCAGTCGCTTAGCTCGCACAGATACGCAGTATTTT. Its protein is CASSRLARTDTQYF.

This clonotype was seen once. The chain joins TRBV30 to TRBJ1-2; D is perhaps TRBD1 (6 bases). V shed 2 bases and J shed 5 bases, with 9 bases lying between them. CDR3 length: 12 amino acids. Germline V gene sequence: CDR1 GTSNPN, CDR2 SVGIG (reference sequence). The CDR3 DNA reads TGTGCCTGGAGTAGGACAGAATATGGCTACACCTTC. Its translation: CAWSRTEYGYTF.

The chain combines TRBV27 with TRBJ1-1; no clear D gene. Per germline, CDR1 MNHEY and CDR2 SMNVEV (reference sequence). V was cut by 8 bases and J by 0 bases, with 16 bases left in between. The CDR3 has 15 amino acids. CDR3 sequence (DNA): TGTGCCAGCTGCAAGGGAGGAAAACTGAACACTGAAGCTTTCTTT. It specifies CASCKGGKLNTEAFF.

Concerning this clonotype: A junction end diverges from the germline sequence, so it may reflect a read error. The chain links TRBV11-2 to TRBJ1-1; no clear D gene. The CDR3 is 15 amino acids. Germline V gives CDR1 SGHAT, CDR2 FQNNGV. CDR3 amino acids: CVSSLVAGLGTEAFF. CDR3 sequence (DNA): TGTGTCAGCAGCTTAGTTGCGGGATTAGGCACTGAAGCTTTCTTT.

This clonotype was seen ten or more times. The chain joins TRBV7-2 to TRBJ2-7, with 9 bases lining up with TRBD1. This CDR3 is 15 amino acids long. CDR1 SGHTA and CDR2 FQGNSA come from the germline V gene. Losses at the gene ends were 3 bases for V and 1 base for J; bases not matched to a gene: 4. The CDR3: CASSLGQGGSYEQYF. CDR3 DNA sequence: TGTGCCAGCAGCTTGGGACAGGGAGGGTCCTACGAGCAGTACTTC. Together with reference TRBV7-2 and TRBJ2-7, the CDR3 gives the full variable domain: GAGVSQSPSNKVTEKGKDVELRCDPISGHTALYWYRQSLGQGLEFLIYFQGNSAPDKSGLPSDRFSAERTGGSVSTLTIQRTQQEDSAVYLCASSLGQGGSYEQYFGPGTRLTVT.

This clonotype was counted a few times. The chain carries TRBV7-2 and TRBJ2-3; D may be TRBD1 or TRBD2 (5 bases each). The germline V gene has CDR1 SGHTA and CDR2 FQGNSA. V gave up 0 bases and J gave up 1 base, with 8 bases separating them. This CDR3 has 15 amino acids. CDR3 sequence reads: CASSLAGEGTDTQYF. The CDR3 DNA follows: TGTGCCAGCAGCTTAGCGGGGGAAGGCACAGATACGCAGTATTTT.

This clonotype was detected only a few times. This chain connects TRBV10-3 to TRBJ2-1; TRBD2 matches at 8 bases. The trim removed 2 bases at V and 13 bases at J, leaving 4 bases unmatched. CDR3 size: 12 residues. CDR1 ENHRY and CDR2 SYGVKD come from the germline V gene. CDR3 bases: TGTGCCATCAGTGAGCACGGGGGGGACCAGTTCTTC. This encodes CAISEHGGDQFF.

The CDR3 reads CASSQLGPSTEAFF. CDR3 bases: TGCGCCAGCAGCCAACTAGGGCCGAGCACTGAAGCTTTCTTT. The gene calls are TRBV4-1 and TRBJ1-1; no firm D call. Trimming cost V 2 bases and J 4 bases, with 11 bases left between them. The V gene's germline CDR1 is MGHRA and CDR2 YSYEKL. The CDR3 has 14 amino acids.

The chain joins TRBV12-3 or TRBV12-4 to TRBJ2-1; D gene uncertain. The CDR3 contains 15 residues. Trimming removed 6 bases from V and 6 bases from J, with 18 bases in between. CDR3 sequence (DNA): TGTGCCAGCAGACTCTCGGGCCTCCTCGGCAATGAGCAGTTCTTC. Amino acids: CASRLSGLLGNEQFF.

The rearrangement links TRBV20-1 to TRBJ2-3; unclear D gene. The CDR3 runs to 17 residues. V gave up 2 bases and J gave up 6 bases, with 24 bases separating them. Germline V lookup: CDR1 DFQATT, CDR2 SNEGSKA (reference sequence). CDR3 loop: CSARPRIRQVRSDTQYF. The CDR3 DNA is TGCAGTGCTAGACCTCGCATCCGGCAGGTTCGATCCGATACGCAGTATTTT.

Only a few counts were recorded for this clonotype. The chain links TRBV20-1 to TRBJ2-7, with 16 bases matching TRBD2. CDR1 and CDR2 (germline): DFQATT, SNEGSKA (reference sequence). The V and J ends lost 4 bases and 4 bases, in that order; junction bases with no gene match: 10. The length of the CDR3 is 17 residues. The CDR3 nucleotides read TGCAGTGCTACGGGACTAGCGGGAGGGCCCTATAAGTACGAGCAGTACTTC. Translation gives CSATGLAGGPYKYEQYF.

This clonotype occurred a few times. The chain joins TRBV19 to TRBJ1-5; 10 bases fit TRBD1. The junction had 14 bases not matched to a gene; V was cut back by 8 bases and J by 4 bases. The germline CDR1 and CDR2 sequences are LNHDA and SQIVND (reference sequence). The CDR3 consists of 17 residues. CDR3 DNA sequence: TGTGCCAGTCAGGGAATCCGCCGGGACAGGGGAAATCAGCCCCAGCATTTT. Translated, it gives CASQGIRRDRGNQPQHF.